This is a list of T cell receptor beta chains from one sample in a study of shared clonotypes between healthy human individuals. Clones were read by immunoSEQ multiplex PCR, and TCRdb kept only the in-frame ones, dropping some. This table has 2.3 million or so clones, 90% to 95% appearing once. The sample consisted of naive CD4+ T cells from PBMCs. All receptors come from a young man in good health. Some clones in this sample may be carry-over from other donors' samples. Each CDR3 is given with its conserved first and last residue. D genes are given only for firm matches. Size is stated for part of the rows, as once, few or many counts, or as a class when the clone is expanded.

v_gene,d_gene,j_gene,abundance,CDR3nt,CDR3aa
TRBV7-9,TRBD1,TRBJ2-1,NA,TGTGCCAGCAGCTCAACTCAGGGGGCAGTTTCCTACAATGAGCAGTTCTTC,CASSSTQGAVSYNEQFF
TRBV5-1,NA,TRBJ2-3,once,TGCGCCAGCAGCTTGAGTGCAGCCACAGATACGCAGTATTTT,CASSLSAATDTQYF
TRBV5-1,NA,TRBJ1-4,few,TGCGCCAGCAGCCAGGGAATTGGTGGCGAAAAACTGTTTTTT,CASSQGIGGEKLFF
TRBV29-1,NA,TRBJ2-7,NA,TGCAGCGTTGTAGCTCGGGTGGGATCTCCTTACGAGCAGTACTTC,CSVVARVGSPYEQYF
TRBV6-1,NA,TRBJ2-4,once,TGTGCCAGCAGTTTTGACAGAAAAAACATTCAGTACTTC,CASSFDRKNIQYF
TRBV9,TRBD2,TRBJ2-1,NA,TGTGCCAGCAGCGTAGGCGGGAGGGACAATGAGCAGTTCTTC,CASSVGGRDNEQFF
TRBV10-3,NA,TRBJ2-3,NA,TGTGCCAGTGACAGTGGGTTGAGGGATACGCAGTATTTT,CASDSGLRDTQYF
TRBV7-2,NA,TRBJ2-3,NA,TGTGCCAGCAGCTTACTTGGAGCAGATACGCAGTATTTT,CASSLLGADTQYF
TRBV14,NA,TRBJ1-1,NA,TGTGCCAGCAGCCGCGGTTGGTCGAACACTGAAGCTTTCTTT,CASSRGWSNTEAFF
TRBV18,NA,TRBJ1-5,NA,TGTGCCAGCTCACCGGGGGGTATCAATCAGCCCCAGCATTTT,CASSPGGINQPQHF
TRBV6-1,NA,TRBJ1-1,NA,TGTGCCAGCAGTGTTCCCTTCGGCGGCACTGAAGCTTTCTTT,CASSVPFGGTEAFF
TRBV27,TRBD1,TRBJ1-2,once,TGTGCCAGCACCCGACAGGGGGAAGATGGCTACACCTTC,CASTRQGEDGYTF
TRBV7-3,NA,TRBJ2-3,NA,TGTGCCAGCAGCTTAGAAACGACAGATACGCAGTATTTT,CASSLETTDTQYF
TRBV7-2,NA,TRBJ2-1,once,TGTGCCAGCAGCTTCCGAACGGCGTTGAATGAGCAGTTCTTC,CASSFRTALNEQFF
TRBV4-3,NA,TRBJ2-6,NA,TGCGCCAGCAGCCCCCAAGGGGCAGGGGCCAACGTCCTGACTTTC,CASSPQGAGANVLTF
TRBV9,NA,TRBJ2-6,NA,TGTGCCAGCAGCGCAACAAGGGCCAACGTCCTGACTTTC,CASSATRANVLTF
TRBV5-1,NA,TRBJ2-5,NA,TGCGCCAGCAGCGGGGGGTCCGAGTACCAAGAGACCCAGTACTTC,CASSGGSEYQETQYF
TRBV7-9,TRBD1,TRBJ1-1,NA,TGTGCCAGCAGCCCGGGACAGGGTCGGAACACTGAAGCTTTCTTT,CASSPGQGRNTEAFF
TRBV27,TRBD1,TRBJ1-2,NA,TGTGCCAGCAGTTATCGTGGTCCCGGGACAGTTGGCTACACCTTC,CASSYRGPGTVGYTF
TRBV10-2,NA,TRBJ1-3,NA,TGCGCCGCGACCAGGGGTGGTGGAAACACCATATATTTT,CAATRGGGNTIYF
TRBV11-1,NA,TRBJ1-1,once,TGTGCCAGCAGCTCGCTGTTCGGCAGGCTAACGAGGACTGAAGCTTTCTTT,CASSSLFGRLTRTEAFF
TRBV5-6,NA,TRBJ1-2,NA,TGTGCCAGCAGCCCCCTTGGCAGGTTAAACTATGGCTACACCTTC,CASSPLGRLNYGYTF
TRBV6-5,TRBD2,TRBJ2-2,NA,TGTGCCAGCAGGAGCGGGAGGACGAACACCGGGGAGCTGTTTTTT,CASRSGRTNTGELFF
TRBV5-1,TRBD2,TRBJ2-1,NA,TGCGCCAGCAGTTTAGCGGGAGGGCCCTATGAGCAGTTCTTC,CASSLAGGPYEQFF
TRBV2,TRBD1,TRBJ2-3,once,TGTGCCAGCAGGACAGGGGGTAGGACAGATACGCAGTATTTT,CASRTGGRTDTQYF
TRBV6-4,TRBD1,TRBJ1-1,NA,TGTGCCAGCAGTCAGGAACAGGGGGGTGGAAGCACTGAAGCTTTCTTT,CASSQEQGGGSTEAFF
TRBV27,NA,TRBJ1-2,NA,TGTGCCAGCAGCCCTCTATCGGCTGGAGCGGTTGGCTACACCTTC,CASSPLSAGAVGYTF
TRBV28,NA,TRBJ1-3,NA,TGTGCCAGCAGTTTCCTACGCGAGGGGTTAAGCTCTGGAAACACCATATATTTT,CASSFLREGLSSGNTIYF
TRBV9,TRBD1,TRBJ1-5,NA,TGTGCCAGCAGCGTAGGGGACAGGGAGACACAGCCCCAGCATTTT,CASSVGDRETQPQHF
TRBV7-7,TRBD2,TRBJ2-1,NA,TGTGCCAGCAGTTCGCTAGCGGGATCCTACAATGAGCAGTTCTTC,CASSSLAGSYNEQFF
TRBV7-9,NA,TRBJ2-7,NA,TGTGCCAGCAGCTTAGGTGGACAATCCGAGCAGTACTTC,CASSLGGQSEQYF
TRBV6-6,NA,TRBJ1-3,NA,TGTGCCAGCAACGACGGGCCTGGAAACACCATATATTTT,CASNDGPGNTIYF
TRBV7-9,NA,TRBJ1-2,NA,TGTGCCAGCAGCCTCCACGGGGACGGCTACACCTTC,CASSLHGDGYTF
TRBV10-3,TRBD2,TRBJ2-3,NA,TGTGCCATCAGTGAGTCGATCTCTAGCGGGGTCACCCCAGATACGCAGTATTTT,CAISESISSGVTPDTQYF
TRBV6-5,TRBD1,TRBJ2-1,NA,TGTGCCAGCGCGAGGGACAGGGACTACAATGAGCAGTTCTTC,CASARDRDYNEQFF
TRBV19,NA,TRBJ2-7,NA,TGTGCCAGTAAAACCGCCGGGACACCCTCCTACGAGCAGTACTTC,CASKTAGTPSYEQYF
TRBV18,NA,TRBJ2-5,NA,TGTGCCAGCTCACCTGGGACTCCGCAAGAGACCCAGTACTTC,CASSPGTPQETQYF
TRBV28,NA,TRBJ1-1,NA,TGTGCCGCTGGGCAGGGTTGGTCTGAAGCTTTCTTT,CAAGQGWSEAFF
TRBV9,NA,TRBJ2-5,NA,TGTGCCAGCAGCCCCAGAGGGACTCCGGTAGGCGAGACCCAGTACTTC,CASSPRGTPVGETQYF
TRBV5-5,NA,TRBJ1-1,NA,TGTGCCAGCAGCCTCGGAGCGTTGAACACTGAAGCTTTCTTT,CASSLGALNTEAFF
TRBV19,NA,TRBJ1-4,few,TGTGCCAGTAGTATAGGGGCCCTCCGTCCTCTTCGGTTT,CASSIGALRPLRF
TRBV7-2,NA,TRBJ2-1,NA,TGTGCCAGCAGCCATTCGCAGGGGGGCAATGAGCAGTTCTTC,CASSHSQGGNEQFF
TRBV2,NA,TRBJ2-3,NA,TGTGCCAGCGGGGTAACAGATACGCAGTATTTT,CASGVTDTQYF
TRBV10-3,TRBD2,TRBJ2-1,NA,TGTGCCATCAGTTGGGGACTAGCGGGAGGGGGACACAATGAGCAGTTCTTC,CAISWGLAGGGHNEQFF
TRBV5-6,TRBD2,TRBJ2-3,NA,TGTGCCAGCAGCCGGAGGACTAGCGGGAGGACAGATACGCAGTATTTT,CASSRRTSGRTDTQYF
TRBV20-1,NA,TRBJ1-2,NA,TGCAGTGCTAGAGGGGGGGCTGGCTACACCTTC,CSARGGAGYTF
TRBV5-4,NA,TRBJ1-2,NA,TGTGCCAGCAGCTTGGGCCAAACGGAGGGCTACACCTTC,CASSLGQTEGYTF
TRBV18,TRBD1,TRBJ1-4,NA,TGTGCCAGCTCACCAGGGACAGGGGATGAAAAACTGTTTTTT,CASSPGTGDEKLFF
TRBV11-1,TRBD2,TRBJ2-1,NA,TGTGCCAGCAGCACGGGGACTAGCGGGAGCAATGAGCAGTTCTTC,CASSTGTSGSNEQFF
TRBV28,NA,TRBJ2-3,few,TGTGCCAGCAGTTTATACACAGATACGCAGTATTTT,CASSLYTDTQYF
TRBV5-1,TRBD2,TRBJ2-5,NA,TGCGCCAGCAGCCCAGGGAGATCTAGCGGGGAACTTCAAGAGACCCAGTACTTC,CASSPGRSSGELQETQYF
TRBV7-9,NA,TRBJ2-7,NA,TGTGCCAGCAGCTTAGATGGCAGGTTCACCTACGAGCAGTACTTC,CASSLDGRFTYEQYF
TRBV2,NA,TRBJ1-2,once,TGTGCCAGCAGTGAAGGACCTGGGGATTATGGCTACACCTTC,CASSEGPGDYGYTF
TRBV29-1,NA,TRBJ2-7,NA,TGCAGCGTTGTCTCCGCGCGGGCCTACGAGCAGTACTTC,CSVVSARAYEQYF